This is a list of T cell receptor beta chains from one sample in a study of beta chain features in type 1 diabetes. Data came from immunoSEQ multiplex PCR; TCRdb stores just in-frame clones and leaves some out. The repertoire holds 450,000 to 600,000 clones, with approximately 30% as singletons. The sequencing sample was made of naive CD4+ T cells from blood. These receptors were taken from a man aged 18 to 35 in good health. CDR3s include the opening cysteine and the closing phenylalanine or tryptophan. The order of the fields is J gene, V gene, clone size, D gene, CDR3 protein, CDR3 DNA. A D gene is named only where the DNA matches it firmly. Some rows mark clone size as missing; the rest say once, few, many or name a class of expanded clone.

j_call: TRBJ2-3
v_call: TRBV6-6
clone_size: NA
d_call: TRBD2
cdr3_aa: CASSYSRTSGRHTQYF
cdr3_nt: TGTGCCAGCAGTTACTCGCGGACTAGCGGGAGACATACGCAGTATTTT

j_call: TRBJ2-7
v_call: TRBV30
clone_size: few
d_call: TRBD2
cdr3_aa: CAWSVTSGTYEQYF
cdr3_nt: TGTGCCTGGAGTGTTACTAGCGGGACCTACGAGCAGTACTTC

j_call: TRBJ2-1
v_call: TRBV4-1
clone_size: NA
d_call: NA
cdr3_aa: CASSQGRTSGPNNEQFF
cdr3_nt: TGCGCCAGCAGCCAAGGGCGAACAAGCGGGCCCAACAATGAGCAGTTCTTC

j_call: TRBJ1-1
v_call: TRBV21-1
clone_size: NA
d_call: NA
cdr3_aa: CASSIAAPNTEAFF
cdr3_nt: TGTGCCAGCAGCATCGCGGCTCCGAACACTGAAGCTTTCTTT

j_call: TRBJ2-3
v_call: TRBV5-1
clone_size: NA
d_call: NA
cdr3_aa: CASSSGAPGTDTQYF
cdr3_nt: TGCGCCAGCAGCTCGGGAGCTCCAGGCACAGATACGCAGTATTTT

j_call: TRBJ2-6
v_call: TRBV5-8
clone_size: NA
d_call: NA
cdr3_aa: CASSLDEANVLTF
cdr3_nt: TGTGCCAGCAGCTTGGATGAGGCCAACGTCCTGACTTTC

j_call: TRBJ1-1
v_call: TRBV27
clone_size: NA
d_call: NA
cdr3_aa: CASKVGSVNTEAFF
cdr3_nt: TGTGCCAGCAAAGTTGGGTCAGTGAACACTGAAGCTTTCTTT

j_call: TRBJ1-1
v_call: TRBV29-1
clone_size: NA
d_call: NA
cdr3_aa: CSVVRDGNTEAFF
cdr3_nt: TGCAGCGTAGTCCGGGACGGTAACACTGAAGCTTTCTTT

j_call: TRBJ2-3
v_call: TRBV23-1
clone_size: NA
d_call: NA
cdr3_aa: CASSQYRGARRVTDTQYF
cdr3_nt: TGCGCCAGCAGTCAATATAGGGGGGCCAGAAGGGTCACAGATACGCAGTATTTT

j_call: TRBJ2-7
v_call: TRBV30
clone_size: few
d_call: NA
cdr3_aa: CAWKYKYEQYF
cdr3_nt: TGTGCCTGGAAATATAAGTACGAGCAGTACTTC

j_call: TRBJ1-1
v_call: TRBV12-5
clone_size: NA
d_call: NA
cdr3_aa: CASGSPQSEAFF
cdr3_nt: TGTGCTAGTGGTTCCCCTCAATCTGAAGCTTTCTTT

j_call: TRBJ1-3
v_call: TRBV14
clone_size: NA
d_call: TRBD1
cdr3_aa: CASSPGQGAGGNTIYF
cdr3_nt: TGTGCCAGCAGCCCCGGACAGGGGGCAGGTGGAAACACCATATATTTT

j_call: TRBJ2-3
v_call: TRBV5-4
clone_size: NA
d_call: TRBD1
cdr3_aa: CASSLPTGADTQYF
cdr3_nt: TGTGCCAGCAGCCTACCGACAGGGGCAGATACGCAGTATTTT

j_call: TRBJ2-7
v_call: TRBV29-1
clone_size: NA
d_call: NA
cdr3_aa: CSVELITYEQYF
cdr3_nt: TGCAGCGTTGAACTGATTACCTACGAGCAGTACTTC

j_call: TRBJ2-7
v_call: TRBV5-1
clone_size: NA
d_call: NA
cdr3_aa: CASSFGESSYEQYF
cdr3_nt: TGCGCCAGCAGCTTCGGCGAAAGCTCCTACGAGCAGTACTTC

j_call: TRBJ2-7
v_call: TRBV27
clone_size: NA
d_call: TRBD2
cdr3_aa: CASRLLAGGYEQYF
cdr3_nt: TGTGCCAGCAGGCTACTAGCGGGAGGCTACGAGCAGTACTTC

j_call: TRBJ2-4
v_call: TRBV9
clone_size: few
d_call: NA
cdr3_aa: CASSVALGRDDKNIQYF
cdr3_nt: TGTGCCAGCAGCGTAGCTCTTGGCAGGGACGACAAAAACATTCAGTACTTC

j_call: TRBJ2-7
v_call: TRBV6-5
clone_size: NA
d_call: NA
cdr3_aa: CASSYRPGGTYEQYF
cdr3_nt: TGTGCCAGCAGTTACCGACCCGGGGGCACCTACGAGCAGTACTTC

j_call: TRBJ2-1
v_call: TRBV30
clone_size: NA
d_call: NA
cdr3_aa: CAWARGRVYNEQFF
cdr3_nt: TGTGCCTGGGCCCGAGGGAGAGTCTACAATGAGCAGTTCTTC

j_call: TRBJ2-7
v_call: TRBV11-2
clone_size: NA
d_call: NA
cdr3_aa: CASSPRGQPRSYEQYF
cdr3_nt: TGTGCCAGCAGCCCCAGGGGCCAGCCGCGCTCCTACGAGCAGTACTTC

j_call: TRBJ1-2
v_call: TRBV6-4
clone_size: NA
d_call: TRBD1
cdr3_aa: CASSEREQGANGYTF
cdr3_nt: TGTGCCAGCAGTGAACGGGAACAGGGGGCAAATGGCTACACCTTC

j_call: TRBJ2-4
v_call: TRBV11-2
clone_size: NA
d_call: NA
cdr3_aa: CASSSPAGGNIQYF
cdr3_nt: TGTGCCAGCAGCTCCCCGGCCGGTGGAAACATTCAGTACTTC

j_call: TRBJ2-1
v_call: TRBV4-2
clone_size: few
d_call: NA
cdr3_aa: CASSQDRFGSEQFF
cdr3_nt: TGTGCCAGCAGCCAAGATAGATTCGGTAGTGAGCAGTTCTTC